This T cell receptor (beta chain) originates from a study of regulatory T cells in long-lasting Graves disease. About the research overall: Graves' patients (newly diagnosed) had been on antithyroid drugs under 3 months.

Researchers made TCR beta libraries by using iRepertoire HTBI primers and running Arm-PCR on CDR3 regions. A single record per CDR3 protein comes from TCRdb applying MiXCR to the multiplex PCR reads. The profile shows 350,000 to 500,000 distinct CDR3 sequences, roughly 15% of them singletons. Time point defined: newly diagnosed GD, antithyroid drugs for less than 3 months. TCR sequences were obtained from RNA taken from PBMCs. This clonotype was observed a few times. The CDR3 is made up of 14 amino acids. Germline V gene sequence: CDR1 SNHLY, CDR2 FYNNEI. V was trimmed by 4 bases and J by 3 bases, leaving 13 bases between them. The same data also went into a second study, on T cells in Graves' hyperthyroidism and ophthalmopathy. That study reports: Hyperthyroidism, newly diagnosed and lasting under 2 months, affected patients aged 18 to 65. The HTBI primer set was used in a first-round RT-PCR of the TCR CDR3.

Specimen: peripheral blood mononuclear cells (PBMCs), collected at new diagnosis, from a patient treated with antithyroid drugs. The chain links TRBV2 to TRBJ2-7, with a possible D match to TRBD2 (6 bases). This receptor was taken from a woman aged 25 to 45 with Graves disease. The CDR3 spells CASSGGNSYYEQYF. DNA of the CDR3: TGTGCCAGCAGTGGCGGGAACAGTTACTACGAGCAGTACTTC.